The present T cell receptor (beta chain) was sequenced within a study of T-cell memory formation after mild COVID-19. Across the study: TCR clusters were mostly confined to one donor each.

General study findings and limits: The study detected some responding clones in pre-infection memory, suggesting cross-reactive memory joined. CD4+ contracting clones were found mainly in CM and EM, and CD8+ ones in EMRA.

Between the trimmed V and J ends, which lost 7 bases and 4 bases, there was a span of 13 bases. The CDR3 contains 12 residues. Germline CDR1 SQVTM, CDR2 ANQGSEA. This clonotype was picked up a small number of times. The antigen is not known. Barcoded TCR alpha and TCR beta cDNA libraries with UMIs came from 5'RACE using constant-segment primers. MiXCR was run by TCRdb on the 5' RACE reads, yielding one entry per CDR3 protein. In the table there are some 320,000 distinct CDR3 sequences, about 13% of which are singletons. The chain uses TRBV29-1 and TRBJ2-5; D possibly matches TRBD1 or TRBD2 (5 bases each). The sequence came from a man in his late teens or twenties who had mild COVID-19 (a few samples of this study predate the infection). Cell type and time point are not known. Sequencing was performed on PBMCs or a T cell subset sorted from them (not recorded which). CDR3 nucleotides: TGCAGCGGGGGGTGGGGAGTAGAGACCCAGTACTTC. This gives the protein CSGGWGVETQYF.